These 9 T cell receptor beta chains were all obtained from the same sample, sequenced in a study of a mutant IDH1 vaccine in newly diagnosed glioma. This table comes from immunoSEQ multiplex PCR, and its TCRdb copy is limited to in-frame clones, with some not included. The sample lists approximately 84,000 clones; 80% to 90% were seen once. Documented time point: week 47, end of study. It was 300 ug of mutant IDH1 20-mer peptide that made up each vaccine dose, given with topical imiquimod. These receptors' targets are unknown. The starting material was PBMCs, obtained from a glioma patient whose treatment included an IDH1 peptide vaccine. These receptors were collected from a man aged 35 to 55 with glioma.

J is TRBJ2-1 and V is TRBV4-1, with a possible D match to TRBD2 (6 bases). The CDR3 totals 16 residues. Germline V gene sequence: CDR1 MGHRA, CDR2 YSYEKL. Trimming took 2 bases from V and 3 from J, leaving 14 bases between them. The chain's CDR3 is CASSQLADPIYNEQFF. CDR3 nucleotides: TGCGCCAGCAGCCAATTAGCGGACCCGATCTACAATGAGCAGTTCTTC.

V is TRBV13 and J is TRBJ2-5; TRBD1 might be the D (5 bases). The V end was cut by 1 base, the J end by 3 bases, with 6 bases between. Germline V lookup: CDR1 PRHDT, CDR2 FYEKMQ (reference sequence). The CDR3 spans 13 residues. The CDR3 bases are TGTGCCAGCAGCTTAGAAGGGGAAGAGACCCAGTACTTC. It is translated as CASSLEGEETQYF.

The CDR3 nucleotides read TGTGCCTGGAGAAGGGACTACGAGCAGTACTTC. The encoded protein is CAWRRDYEQYF. V gene TRBV30 combines with J gene TRBJ2-7, with D hard to call. CDR3 length equals 11 residues. The V end was cut by 3 bases, the J end by 3 bases, with 6 bases between. Germline CDR1 and CDR2: GTSNPN and SVGIG (reference sequence).

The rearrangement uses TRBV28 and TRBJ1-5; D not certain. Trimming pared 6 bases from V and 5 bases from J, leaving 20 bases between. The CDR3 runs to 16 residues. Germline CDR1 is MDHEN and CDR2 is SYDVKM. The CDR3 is CASSLNGPLPDQPQHF. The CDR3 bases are TGTGCCAGCAGCCTTAATGGGCCCCTACCCGATCAGCCCCAGCATTTT.

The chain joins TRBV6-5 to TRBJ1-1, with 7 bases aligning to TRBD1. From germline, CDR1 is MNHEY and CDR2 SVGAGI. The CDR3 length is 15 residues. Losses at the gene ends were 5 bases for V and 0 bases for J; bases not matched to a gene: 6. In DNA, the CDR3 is TGTGCCAGCAGTCGAGGGGGCAGGGTGAACACTGAAGCTTTCTTT. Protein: CASSRGGRVNTEAFF.

CDR3 DNA: TGTGCCAGCAGCACCAGGGGGGAAAAACTGTTTTTT. Residues: CASSTRGEKLFF. The chain has TRBV5-6 and TRBJ1-4, with 7 bases fitting TRBD1. The CDR3 is 12 amino acids. Germline V CDR1 and CDR2: SGHDT, YYEEEE. With 4 bases clipped from V and 8 bases from J, the junction kept 2 bases outside the gene matches.

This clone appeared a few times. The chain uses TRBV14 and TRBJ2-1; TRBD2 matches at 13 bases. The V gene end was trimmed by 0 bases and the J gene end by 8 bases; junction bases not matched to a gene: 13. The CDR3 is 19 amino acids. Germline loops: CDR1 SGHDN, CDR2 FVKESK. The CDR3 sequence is CASSQEGLAGPPLRDEQFF. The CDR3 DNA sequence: TGTGCCAGCAGCCAAGAGGGACTAGCGGGGCCCCCCCTACGGGATGAGCAGTTCTTC. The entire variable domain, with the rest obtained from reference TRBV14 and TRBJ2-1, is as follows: EAGVTQFPSHSVIEKGQTVTLRCDPISGHDNLYWYRRVMGKEIKFLLHFVKESKQDESGMPNNRFLAERTGGTYSTLKVQPAELEDSGVYFCASSQEGLAGPPLRDEQFFGPGTRLTVL.

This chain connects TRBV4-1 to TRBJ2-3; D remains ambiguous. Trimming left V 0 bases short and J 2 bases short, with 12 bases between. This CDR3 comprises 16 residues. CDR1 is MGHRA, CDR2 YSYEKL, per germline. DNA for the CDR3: TGCGCCAGCAGCCAAGAAGCCACCTCTTTCACAGATACGCAGTATTTT. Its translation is CASSQEATSFTDTQYF.

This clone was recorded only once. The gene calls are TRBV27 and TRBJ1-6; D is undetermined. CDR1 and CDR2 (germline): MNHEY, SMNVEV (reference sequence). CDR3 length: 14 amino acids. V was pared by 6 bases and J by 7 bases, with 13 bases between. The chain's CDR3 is CASSSVTGNSPLHF. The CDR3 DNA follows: TGTGCCAGCAGCTCTGTGACCGGGAATTCACCCCTCCACTTT.